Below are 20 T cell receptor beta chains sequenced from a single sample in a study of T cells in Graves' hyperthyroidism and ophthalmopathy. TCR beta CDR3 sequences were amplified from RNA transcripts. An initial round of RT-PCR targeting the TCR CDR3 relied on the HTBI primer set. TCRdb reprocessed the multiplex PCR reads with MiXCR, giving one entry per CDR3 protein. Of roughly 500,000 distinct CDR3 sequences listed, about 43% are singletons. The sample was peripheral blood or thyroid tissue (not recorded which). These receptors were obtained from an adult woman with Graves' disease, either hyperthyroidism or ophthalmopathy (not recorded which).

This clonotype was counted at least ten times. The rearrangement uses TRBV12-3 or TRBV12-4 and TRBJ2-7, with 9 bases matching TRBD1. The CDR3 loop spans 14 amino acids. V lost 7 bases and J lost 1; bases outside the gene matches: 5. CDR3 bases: TGTGCCAGCACCCCGACAGGGGGGTCCTACGAGCAGTACTTC. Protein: CASTPTGGSYEQYF.

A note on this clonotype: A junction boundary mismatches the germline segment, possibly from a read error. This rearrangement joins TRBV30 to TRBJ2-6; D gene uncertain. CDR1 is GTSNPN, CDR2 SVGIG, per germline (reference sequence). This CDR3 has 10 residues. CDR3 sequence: CAWSVRSPAF. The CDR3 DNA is TGTGCCTGGAGTGTACGGTCCCCAGCTTTC.

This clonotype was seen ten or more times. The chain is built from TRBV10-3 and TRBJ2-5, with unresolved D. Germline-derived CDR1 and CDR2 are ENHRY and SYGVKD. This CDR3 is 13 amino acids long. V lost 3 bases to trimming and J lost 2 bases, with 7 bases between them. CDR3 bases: TGTGCCATCAGTGAATCTAGACAAGAGACCCAGTACTTC. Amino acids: CAISESRQETQYF.

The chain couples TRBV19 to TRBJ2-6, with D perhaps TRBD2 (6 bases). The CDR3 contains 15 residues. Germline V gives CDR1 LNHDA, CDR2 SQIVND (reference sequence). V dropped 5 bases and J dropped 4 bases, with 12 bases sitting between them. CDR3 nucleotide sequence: TGTGCCAGTAGTTTCGGGACTCCGGGGGCCAACGTCCTGACTTTC. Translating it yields CASSFGTPGANVLTF.

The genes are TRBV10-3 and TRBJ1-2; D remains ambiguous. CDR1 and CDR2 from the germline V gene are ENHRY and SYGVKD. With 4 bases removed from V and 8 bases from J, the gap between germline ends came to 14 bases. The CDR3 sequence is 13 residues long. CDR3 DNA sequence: TGTGCCATCAGTGCCTATGACCCGGGAGGCTACACCTTC. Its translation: CAISAYDPGGYTF.

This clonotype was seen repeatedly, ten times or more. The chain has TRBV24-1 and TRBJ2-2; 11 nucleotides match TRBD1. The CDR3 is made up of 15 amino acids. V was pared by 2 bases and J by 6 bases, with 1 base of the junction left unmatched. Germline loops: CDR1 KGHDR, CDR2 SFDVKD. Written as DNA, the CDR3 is TGTGCCACCAGTGATTGGGGACAGGGGGCCGGGGAGCTGTTTTTT. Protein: CATSDWGQGAGELFF.

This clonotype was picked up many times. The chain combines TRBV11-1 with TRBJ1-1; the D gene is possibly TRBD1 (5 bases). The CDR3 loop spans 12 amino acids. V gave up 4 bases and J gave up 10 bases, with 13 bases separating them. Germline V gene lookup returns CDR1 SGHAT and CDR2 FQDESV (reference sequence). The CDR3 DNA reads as TGTGCCAGCAGCTCCCGAGTGAGGGGAGCTTTCTTT. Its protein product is CASSSRVRGAFF.

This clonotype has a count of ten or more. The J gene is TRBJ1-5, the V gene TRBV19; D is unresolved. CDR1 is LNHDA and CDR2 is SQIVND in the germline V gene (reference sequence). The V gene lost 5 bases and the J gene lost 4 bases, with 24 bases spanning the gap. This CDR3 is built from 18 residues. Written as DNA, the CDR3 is TGTGCCAGTAGTTCGCGAGGGCTAAGTATAGGAGGTAATCAGCCCCAGCATTTT. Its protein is CASSSRGLSIGGNQPQHF.

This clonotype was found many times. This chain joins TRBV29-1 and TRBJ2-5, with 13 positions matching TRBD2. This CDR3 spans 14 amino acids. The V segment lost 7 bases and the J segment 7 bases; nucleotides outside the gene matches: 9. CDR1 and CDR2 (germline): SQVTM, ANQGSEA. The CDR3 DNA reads TGCAGCGCTTTGACTAGCGGGAGGCCGGGGACCCAGTACTTC. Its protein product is CSALTSGRPGTQYF.

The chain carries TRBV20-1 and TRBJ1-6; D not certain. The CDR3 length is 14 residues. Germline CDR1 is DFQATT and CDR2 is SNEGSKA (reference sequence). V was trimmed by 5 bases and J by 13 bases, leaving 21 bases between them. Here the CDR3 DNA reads TGCAGTGCTGCCACCTGGGAGGAGAATCAGCCCCTCCACTTT. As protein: CSAATWEENQPLHF.

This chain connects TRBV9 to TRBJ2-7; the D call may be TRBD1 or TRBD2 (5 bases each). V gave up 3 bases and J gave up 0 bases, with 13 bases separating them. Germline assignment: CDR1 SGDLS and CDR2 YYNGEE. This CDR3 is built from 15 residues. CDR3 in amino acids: CASSGSRDDSYEQYF. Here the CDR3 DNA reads TGTGCCAGCAGCGGCTCCCGGGACGACTCCTACGAGCAGTACTTC.

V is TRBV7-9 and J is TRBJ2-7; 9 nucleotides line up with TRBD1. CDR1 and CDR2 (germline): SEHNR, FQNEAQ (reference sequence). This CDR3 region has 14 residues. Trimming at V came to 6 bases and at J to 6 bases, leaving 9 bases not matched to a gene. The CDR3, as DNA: TGTGCCAGCAGAAAACAGGGGGCGCATACCGAGCAGTACTTC. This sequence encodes CASRKQGAHTEQYF.

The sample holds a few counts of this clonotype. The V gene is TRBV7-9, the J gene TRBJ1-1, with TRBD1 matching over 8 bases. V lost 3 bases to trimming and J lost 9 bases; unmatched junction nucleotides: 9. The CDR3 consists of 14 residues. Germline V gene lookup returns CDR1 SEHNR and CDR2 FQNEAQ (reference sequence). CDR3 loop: CASSLGQATGKAFF. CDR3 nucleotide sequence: TGTGCCAGCAGCTTGGGACAGGCAACGGGGAAAGCTTTCTTT.

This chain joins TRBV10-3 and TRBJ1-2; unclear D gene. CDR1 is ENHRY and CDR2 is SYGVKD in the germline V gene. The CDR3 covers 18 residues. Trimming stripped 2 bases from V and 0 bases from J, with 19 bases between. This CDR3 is CAISERAFVRQSNYGYTF. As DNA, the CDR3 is TGTGCCATCAGTGAGCGGGCTTTTGTCAGACAATCTAACTATGGCTACACCTTC.

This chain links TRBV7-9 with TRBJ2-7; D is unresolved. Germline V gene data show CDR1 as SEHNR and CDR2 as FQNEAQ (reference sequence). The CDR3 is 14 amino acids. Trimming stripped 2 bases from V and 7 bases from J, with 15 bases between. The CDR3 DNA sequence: TGTGCCAGCAGCTTATTCAGAACCACCGGGGAGCAGTACTTC. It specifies CASSLFRTTGEQYF.

The CDR3 region is CAISDEERETQYF. CDR3 DNA: TGTGCCATCAGTGACGAGGAGAGAGAGACCCAGTACTTC. This chain connects TRBV10-3 to TRBJ2-5; D is undetermined. With 3 bases removed from V and 4 bases from J, the gap between germline ends came to 9 bases. This CDR3 spans 13 amino acids. Germline values: CDR1 ENHRY, CDR2 SYGVKD.

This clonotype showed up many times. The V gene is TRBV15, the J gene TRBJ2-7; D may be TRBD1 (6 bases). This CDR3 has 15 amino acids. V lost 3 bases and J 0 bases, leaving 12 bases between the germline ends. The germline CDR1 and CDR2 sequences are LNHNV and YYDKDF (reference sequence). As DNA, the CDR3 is TGTGCCACCAGCAGGGGCCGGACAGTCTCCTACGAGCAGTACTTC. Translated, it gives CATSRGRTVSYEQYF.

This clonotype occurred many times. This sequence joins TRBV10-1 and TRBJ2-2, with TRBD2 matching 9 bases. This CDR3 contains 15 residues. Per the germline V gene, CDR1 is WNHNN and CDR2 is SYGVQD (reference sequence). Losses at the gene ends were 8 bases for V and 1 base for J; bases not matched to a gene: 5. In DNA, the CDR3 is TGCGCCAGCGAGCGACTAGCGGAGAACACCGGGGAGCTGTTTTTT. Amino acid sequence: CASERLAENTGELFF.

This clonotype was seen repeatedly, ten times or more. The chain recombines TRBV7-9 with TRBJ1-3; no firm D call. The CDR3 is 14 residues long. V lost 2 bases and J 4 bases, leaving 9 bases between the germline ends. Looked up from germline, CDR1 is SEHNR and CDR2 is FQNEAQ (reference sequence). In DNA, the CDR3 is TGTGCCAGCAGCTTAATAGCTCCGGGAAACACCATATATTTT. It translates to CASSLIAPGNTIYF.

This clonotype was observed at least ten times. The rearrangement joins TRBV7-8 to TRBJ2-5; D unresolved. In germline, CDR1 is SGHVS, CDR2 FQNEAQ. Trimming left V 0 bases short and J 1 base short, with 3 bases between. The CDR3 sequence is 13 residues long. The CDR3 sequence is CASSLAFQETQYF. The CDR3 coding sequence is TGTGCCAGCAGCTTAGCATTCCAAGAGACCCAGTACTTC.